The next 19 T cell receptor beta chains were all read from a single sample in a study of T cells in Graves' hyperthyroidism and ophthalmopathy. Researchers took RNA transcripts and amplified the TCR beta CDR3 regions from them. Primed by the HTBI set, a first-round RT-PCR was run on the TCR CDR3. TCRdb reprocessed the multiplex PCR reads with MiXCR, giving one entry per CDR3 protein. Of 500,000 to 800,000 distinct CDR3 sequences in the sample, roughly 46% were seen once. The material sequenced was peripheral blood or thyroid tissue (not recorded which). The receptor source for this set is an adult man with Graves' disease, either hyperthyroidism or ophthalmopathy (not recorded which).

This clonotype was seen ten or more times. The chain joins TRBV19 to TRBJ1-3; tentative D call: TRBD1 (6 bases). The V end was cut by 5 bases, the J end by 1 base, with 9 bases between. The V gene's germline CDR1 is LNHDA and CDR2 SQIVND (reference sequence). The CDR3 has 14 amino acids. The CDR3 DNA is TGTGCCAGTAGTCTCGGACAGTCTGGAAACACCATATATTTT. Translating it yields CASSLGQSGNTIYF.

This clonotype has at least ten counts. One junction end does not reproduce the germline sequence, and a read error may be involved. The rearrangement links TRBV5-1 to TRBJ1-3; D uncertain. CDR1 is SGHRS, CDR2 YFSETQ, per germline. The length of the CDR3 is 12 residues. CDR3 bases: TGTGCCAGCAGTTTCCTTGGAAACACCATATATTTT. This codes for CASSFLGNTIYF.

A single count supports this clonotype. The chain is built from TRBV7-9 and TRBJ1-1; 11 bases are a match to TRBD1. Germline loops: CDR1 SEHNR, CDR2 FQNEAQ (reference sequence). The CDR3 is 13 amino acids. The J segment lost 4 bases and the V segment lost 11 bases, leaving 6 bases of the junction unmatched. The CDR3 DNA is TGTGCCGGAGCCGGGACAGGGGGCACTGAAGCTTTCTTT. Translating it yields CAGAGTGGTEAFF.

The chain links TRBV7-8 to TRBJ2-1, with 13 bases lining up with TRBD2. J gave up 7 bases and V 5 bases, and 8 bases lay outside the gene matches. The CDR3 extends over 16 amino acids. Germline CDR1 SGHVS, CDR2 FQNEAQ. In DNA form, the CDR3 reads TGTGCCAGCAGCGATCGGACTAGCGGGAGTGGGAATGAGCAGTTCTTC. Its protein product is CASSDRTSGSGNEQFF. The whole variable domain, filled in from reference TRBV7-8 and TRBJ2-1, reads GAGVSQSPRYKVAKRGQDVALRCDPISGHVSLFWYQQALGQGPEFLTYFQNEAQLDKSGLPSDRFFAERPEGSVSTLKIQRTQQEDSAVYLCASSDRTSGSGNEQFFGPGTRLTVL.

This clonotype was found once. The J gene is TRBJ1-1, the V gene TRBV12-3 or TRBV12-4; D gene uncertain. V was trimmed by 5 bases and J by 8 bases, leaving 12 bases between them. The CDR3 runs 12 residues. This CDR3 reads CASSEGRFEAFF. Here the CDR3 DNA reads TGTGCCAGCAGTGAAGGGAGGTTCGAAGCTTTCTTT.

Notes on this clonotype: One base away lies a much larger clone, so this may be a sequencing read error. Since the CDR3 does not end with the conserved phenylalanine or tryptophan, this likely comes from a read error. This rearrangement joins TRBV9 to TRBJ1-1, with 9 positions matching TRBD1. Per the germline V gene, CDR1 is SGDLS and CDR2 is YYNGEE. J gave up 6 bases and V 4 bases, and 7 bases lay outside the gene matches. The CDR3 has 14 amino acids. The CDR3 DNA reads TGTGCCAGCAGCCGGGGACAGGGAGAAGCTGAAGCTTTCCTT. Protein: CASSRGQGEAEAFL.

The CDR3 is CSGTGGDGYTF. CDR3 nucleotides: TGCAGCGGGACAGGGGGCGATGGCTACACCTTC. This chain joins TRBV29-1 and TRBJ1-2; 11 nucleotides agree with TRBD1. Losses at the gene ends were 7 bases for V and 6 bases for J; bases not matched to a gene: 1. Germline CDR1 is SQVTM and CDR2 is ANQGSEA. The CDR3 totals 11 residues.

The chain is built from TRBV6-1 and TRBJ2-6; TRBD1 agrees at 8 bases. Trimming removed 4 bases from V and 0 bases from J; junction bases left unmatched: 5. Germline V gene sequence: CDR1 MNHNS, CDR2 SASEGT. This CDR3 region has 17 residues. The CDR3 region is CASSGRDRISGANVLTF. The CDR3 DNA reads TGTGCCAGCAGTGGCAGGGACAGGATCTCTGGGGCCAACGTCCTGACTTTC.

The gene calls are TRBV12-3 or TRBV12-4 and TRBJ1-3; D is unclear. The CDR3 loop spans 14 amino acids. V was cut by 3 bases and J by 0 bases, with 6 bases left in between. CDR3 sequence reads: CASSLQNSGNTIYF. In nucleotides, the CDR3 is TGTGCCAGCAGTTTGCAGAACTCTGGAAACACCATATATTTT.

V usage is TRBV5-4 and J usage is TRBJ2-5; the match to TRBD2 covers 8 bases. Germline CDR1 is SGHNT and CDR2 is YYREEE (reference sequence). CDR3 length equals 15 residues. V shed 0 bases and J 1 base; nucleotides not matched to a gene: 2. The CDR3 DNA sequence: TGTGCCAGCAGCTTGGATGGGACTAGCCAAGAGACCCAGTACTTC. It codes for CASSLDGTSQETQYF.

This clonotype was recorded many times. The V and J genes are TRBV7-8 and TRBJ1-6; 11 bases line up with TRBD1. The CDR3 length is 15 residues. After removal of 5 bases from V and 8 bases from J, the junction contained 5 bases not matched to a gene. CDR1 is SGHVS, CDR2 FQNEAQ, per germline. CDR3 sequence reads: CASSAGQGAYSPLHF. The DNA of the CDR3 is TGTGCCAGCAGCGCCGGACAGGGGGCCTATTCACCCCTCCACTTT.

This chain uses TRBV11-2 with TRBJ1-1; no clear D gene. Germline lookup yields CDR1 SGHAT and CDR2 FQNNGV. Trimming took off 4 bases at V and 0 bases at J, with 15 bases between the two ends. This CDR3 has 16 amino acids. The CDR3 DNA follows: TGTGCCAGCAGCTCCCGGGCGGGTCTGATGAACACTGAAGCTTTCTTT. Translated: CASSSRAGLMNTEAFF. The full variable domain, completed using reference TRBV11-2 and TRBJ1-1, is EAGVAQSPRYKIIEKRQSVAFWCNPISGHATLYWYQQILGQGPKLLIQFQNNGVVDDSQLPKDRFSAERLKGVDSTLKIQPAKLEDSAVYLCASSSRAGLMNTEAFFGQGTRLTVV.

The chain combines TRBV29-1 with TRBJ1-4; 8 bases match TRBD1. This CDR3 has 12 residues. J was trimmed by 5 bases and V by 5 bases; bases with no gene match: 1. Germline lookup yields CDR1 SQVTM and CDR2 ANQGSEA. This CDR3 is CSVRQGNEKLFF. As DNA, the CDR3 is TGCAGCGTTAGACAGGGGAATGAAAAACTGTTTTTT.

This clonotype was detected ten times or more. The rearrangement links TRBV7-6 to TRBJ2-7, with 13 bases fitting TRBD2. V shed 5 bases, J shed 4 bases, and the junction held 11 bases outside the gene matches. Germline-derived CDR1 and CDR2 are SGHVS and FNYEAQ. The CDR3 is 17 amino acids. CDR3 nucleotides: TGTGCCAGCAGCCCAGGACTAGCGGGAGCTAAGTCATACGAGCAGTACTTC. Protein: CASSPGLAGAKSYEQYF.

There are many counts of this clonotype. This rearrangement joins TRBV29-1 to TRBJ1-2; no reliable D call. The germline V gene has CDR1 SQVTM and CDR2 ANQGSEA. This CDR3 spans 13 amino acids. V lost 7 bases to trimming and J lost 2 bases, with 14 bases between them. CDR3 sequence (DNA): TGCAGCGCCTGGGTCCCGAGGAACTATGGCTACACCTTC. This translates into CSAWVPRNYGYTF.

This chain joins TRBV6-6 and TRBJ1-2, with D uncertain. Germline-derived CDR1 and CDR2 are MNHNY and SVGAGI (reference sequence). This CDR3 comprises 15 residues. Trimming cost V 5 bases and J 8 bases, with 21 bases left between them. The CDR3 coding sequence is TGTGCCAGCAGTGAGTCGCGTTTGAGGTCCAGCGGCTACACCTTC. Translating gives CASSESRLRSSGYTF.

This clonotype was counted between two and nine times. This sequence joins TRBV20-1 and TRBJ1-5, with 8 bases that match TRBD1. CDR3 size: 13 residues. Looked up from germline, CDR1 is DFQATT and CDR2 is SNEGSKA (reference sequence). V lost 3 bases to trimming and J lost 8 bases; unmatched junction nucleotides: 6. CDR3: CSASTGGDEPQHF. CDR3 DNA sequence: TGCAGTGCTAGCACAGGGGGTGATGAGCCCCAGCATTTT.

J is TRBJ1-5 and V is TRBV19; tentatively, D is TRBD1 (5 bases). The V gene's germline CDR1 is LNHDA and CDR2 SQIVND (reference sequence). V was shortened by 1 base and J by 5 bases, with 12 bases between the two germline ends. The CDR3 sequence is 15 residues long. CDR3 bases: TGTGCCAGTAGTATAGTTCAGGGTTTGGATCAGCCCCAGCATTTT. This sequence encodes CASSIVQGLDQPQHF.

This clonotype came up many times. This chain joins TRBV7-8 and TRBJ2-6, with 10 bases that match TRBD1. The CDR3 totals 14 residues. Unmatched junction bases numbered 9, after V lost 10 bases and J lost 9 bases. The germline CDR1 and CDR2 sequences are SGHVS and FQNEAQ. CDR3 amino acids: CATSTGGFGNVLTF. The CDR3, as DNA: TGTGCCACCTCGACAGGGGGCTTTGGCAACGTCCTGACTTTC.